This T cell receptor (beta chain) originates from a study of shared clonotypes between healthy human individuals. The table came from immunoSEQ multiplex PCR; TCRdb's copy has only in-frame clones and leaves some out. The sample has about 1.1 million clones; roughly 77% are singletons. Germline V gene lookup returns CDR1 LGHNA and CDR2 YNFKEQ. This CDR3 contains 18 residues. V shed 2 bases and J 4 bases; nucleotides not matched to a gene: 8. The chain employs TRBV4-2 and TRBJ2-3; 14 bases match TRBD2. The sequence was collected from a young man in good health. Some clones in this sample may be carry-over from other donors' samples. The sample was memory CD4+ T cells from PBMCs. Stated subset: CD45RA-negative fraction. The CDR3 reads CASSQLGLAGELSDTQYF. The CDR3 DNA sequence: TGTGCCAGCAGCCAACTGGGACTAGCGGGAGAACTATCAGATACGCAGTATTTT.